These 20 T cell receptor beta chains were sequenced from one sample in a study of post-analysis software for immune sequencing data. Study results and caveats: Roughly 5 TRBV segments, TRBV5-6, TRBV5-1 and TRBV20-1 among them, were found more frequent in patients than controls.

No antigen has been identified for these receptors. Unique molecular identifiers had been added to the TCR beta cDNA libraries. From the PCR reads, TCRdb called clonotypes with MiXCR, one entry per CDR3 protein. There are roughly 570,000 distinct CDR3 sequences in the sample; 34% occur only once, and 6% lies in the top ten. Material for sequencing was blood. The receptors come from a girl under 18 with multiple sclerosis.

The V and J genes are TRBV9 and TRBJ1-4; 9 positions agree with TRBD1. With 3 bases clipped from V and 7 bases from J, the junction kept 7 bases outside the gene matches. The CDR3 length is 15 residues. Germline assignment: CDR1 SGDLS and CDR2 YYNGEE. The DNA of the CDR3 is TGTGCCAGCAGCGCCCCGGGACAGGGAGGTGAAAAACTGTTTTTT. Translation: CASSAPGQGGEKLFF.

The chain is built from TRBV20-1 and TRBJ2-3; 8 bases are a match to TRBD2. Per the germline V gene, CDR1 is DFQATT and CDR2 is SNEGSKA (reference sequence). J lost 6 bases, V lost 3 bases, and 5 bases had no gene match. The CDR3 length is 13 residues. The CDR3 sequence is CSASAGGYDTQYF. As DNA, the CDR3 is TGCAGTGCTAGTGCGGGGGGCTACGATACGCAGTATTTT.

This clonotype was observed a handful of times. V is TRBV20-1 and J is TRBJ2-7, with TRBD2 matching 9 bases. Germline V CDR1 and CDR2: DFQATT, SNEGSKA (reference sequence). Trimming at V came to 3 bases and at J to 3 bases, leaving 6 bases not matched to a gene. The CDR3 runs to 14 residues. CDR3 amino acids: CSASPSGDHYEQYF. CDR3 DNA: TGCAGTGCTAGTCCTAGCGGGGATCACTACGAGCAGTACTTC.

This clonotype was found a few times. The chain is built from TRBV25-1 and TRBJ2-1, with 11 bases aligning to TRBD2. CDR1 and CDR2 (germline): MGHDK, SYGVNS. The CDR3 contains 16 residues. With 5 bases clipped from V and 9 bases from J, the junction kept 12 bases outside the gene matches. CDR3 bases: TGTGCCAGCAGTTCCGATCTAGCGGGGGGAAGGGCTGAGCAGTTCTTC. This translates into CASSSDLAGGRAEQFF.

The gene calls are TRBV5-1 and TRBJ2-5, with 10 bases aligning to TRBD1. The closer fit of TRBJ2-7 to the DNA end suggests the J call may be wrong. The CDR3 length is 15 residues. CDR1 and CDR2 from the germline V gene are SGHRS and YFSETQ. CDR3 DNA: TGCGCCAGCAGCACCGGGACAGGGGAGGTGCACGAGCAGTACTTC. Translation gives CASSTGTGEVHEQYF.

This clonotype came up once. The chain has TRBV5-1 and TRBJ2-3; the D gene could be TRBD1 or TRBD2 (5 bases each). Germline V gives CDR1 SGHRS, CDR2 YFSETQ. The length of the CDR3 is 16 residues. Trimming removed 7 bases from V and 4 bases from J, with 22 bases in between. CDR3 nucleotides: TGCGCCAGCGGGCCTCCGGGGCTAGCTTTCCCAGATACGCAGTATTTT. It codes for CASGPPGLAFPDTQYF. The full variable domain, completed using reference TRBV5-1 and TRBJ2-3, is KAGVTQTPRYLIKTRGQQVTLSCSPISGHRSVSWYQQTPGQGLQFLFEYFSETQRNKGNFPGRFSGRQFSNSRSEMNVSTLELGDSALYLCASGPPGLAFPDTQYFGPGTRLTVL.

This clonotype was counted between two and nine times. The J gene is TRBJ1-4, the V gene TRBV5-1; D is ambiguous. Germline lookup yields CDR1 SGHRS and CDR2 YFSETQ. CDR3 size: 13 residues. V was pared by 4 bases and J by 10 bases, with 14 bases between. The CDR3 nucleotides read TGCGCCAGCAGCCTGGAGTGGCCTGCAAAACTGTTTTTT. Translation: CASSLEWPAKLFF.

This clonotype came up once. This chain joins TRBV5-1 and TRBJ2-6; weak D call: TRBD1 (5 bases). V was shortened by 4 bases and J by 4 bases, with 12 bases between the two germline ends. Germline CDR1 reads SGHRS; CDR2 reads YFSETQ. The CDR3 is 15 residues long. The CDR3 DNA sequence: TGCGCCAGCAGCGATCCCAGGGCGGGGGCCAACGTCCTGACTTTC. Protein product: CASSDPRAGANVLTF.

This clonotype was counted only a few times. The genes are TRBV28 and TRBJ2-6; D uncertain. Trimming shortened V by 10 bases and J by 0 bases, and 1 base separated the two germline ends. The CDR3 contains 11 residues. In germline, CDR1 is MDHEN, CDR2 SYDVKM. CDR3 DNA: TGTGCCACCTCTGGGGCCAACGTCCTGACTTTC. Protein sequence: CATSGANVLTF.

About this clonotype: This could be a read error, since a much larger clone is one nucleotide away. The CDR3 DNA reads TGCAGTGCAAAAGCGAGGGCCCGACGGGATACGCAGTATTTT. Residues: CSAKARARRDTQYF. The V call is TRBV20-1, the J call TRBJ2-3; tentatively, D is TRBD2 (5 bases). Germline values: CDR1 DFQATT, CDR2 SNEGSKA (reference sequence). The CDR3 has 14 residues. Trimming stripped 6 bases from V and 6 bases from J, with 19 bases between.

A word on this clonotype: A much bigger clone sits one base away, suggesting this may be a read error. The chain employs TRBV20-1 and TRBJ2-5; 9 bases are a match to TRBD1. Germline V lookup: CDR1 DFQATT, CDR2 SNEGSKA (reference sequence). V gave up 4 bases and J gave up 4 bases; unmatched junction bases: 7. The CDR3 runs 14 residues. The CDR3 spells CSATKTGGRETQYF. CDR3 bases: TGCAGTGCTACCAAGACAGGGGGGCGAGAGACCCAGTACTTC.

Of note for this clonotype: The germline gene is not matched at one end of the junction; a read error may be the cause. This chain joins TRBV5-4 and TRBJ2-5; the D gene could be TRBD1 or TRBD2 (6 bases each). Germline CDR1 and CDR2: SGHNT and YYREEE (reference sequence). The CDR3 loop spans 12 amino acids. Here the CDR3 DNA reads TGTGCCGGCAGCTTATGGGGGGCTCAGCAGTACTTC. Residues: CAGSLWGAQQYF.

This chain uses TRBV4-1 with TRBJ2-5, with D tentatively TRBD2 (5 bases). The germline V gene has CDR1 MGHRA and CDR2 YSYEKL. With 2 bases removed from V and 4 bases from J, the gap between germline ends came to 14 bases. The CDR3 runs 15 residues. CDR3 in amino acids: CASSQSDLRGETQYF. The DNA of the CDR3 is TGCGCCAGCAGCCAATCAGACCTTCGGGGAGAGACCCAGTACTTC.

J is TRBJ2-7 and V is TRBV18; maybe TRBD1 (6 bases). Trimming took off 2 bases at V and 4 bases at J, with 15 bases between the two ends. The V gene's germline CDR1 is KGHSH and CDR2 LQKENI. This CDR3 comprises 15 residues. DNA of the CDR3: TGTGCCAGCTCACCAGTACAGGGCCCACCTTACGAGCAGTACTTC. Its protein is CASSPVQGPPYEQYF.

This clonotype was detected only a few times. The V and J genes are TRBV9 and TRBJ2-7, with TRBD1 identical over 11 bases. The CDR3 runs to 16 residues. V trimming: 0 bases; J trimming: 5 bases; junction bases outside the gene matches: 7. Germline V gene data show CDR1 as SGDLS and CDR2 as YYNGEE. The CDR3 DNA reads TGTGCCAGCAGCGTAGGGACAGGGGGCGCGGGGGACGAGCAGTACTTC. Translating gives CASSVGTGGAGDEQYF.

The chain combines TRBV12-3 or TRBV12-4 with TRBJ2-7; TRBD2 matches 8 bases. This CDR3 has 14 amino acids. Trimming took 3 bases from V and 5 from J; bases not matched to a gene: 6. The CDR3 DNA is TGTGCCAGCAGTTTCCAGCGGGGGACCAACGAGCAGTACTTC. Protein product: CASSFQRGTNEQYF.

This chain connects TRBV10-1 to TRBJ2-5; 7 positions agree with TRBD1. Trimming at V came to 3 bases and at J to 7 bases, leaving 5 bases not matched to a gene. CDR1 is WNHNN and CDR2 is SYGVQD in the germline V gene (reference sequence). The CDR3 runs 13 residues. CDR3 nucleotide sequence: TGCGCCAGCAGTGAAAACAGGGGAATGACCCAGTACTTC. Amino acid sequence: CASSENRGMTQYF.

This rearrangement joins TRBV6-6 to TRBJ2-6, with D perhaps matching TRBD1 (5 bases). This CDR3 comprises 18 residues. Germline values: CDR1 MNHNY, CDR2 SVGAGI (reference sequence). Deletions cut 5 bases from V and 0 bases from J, with 17 bases between. DNA of the CDR3: TGTGCCAGCAGTCCCAGAGGCAGGGCCCTCTCTGGGGCCAACGTCCTGACTTTC. Its protein is CASSPRGRALSGANVLTF.

This clonotype was seen a few times. V usage is TRBV4-2 and J usage is TRBJ2-1, with unresolved D. V was pared by 4 bases and J by 8 bases, with 12 bases between. The germline CDR1 and CDR2 sequences are LGHNA and YNFKEQ. CDR3 length equals 13 residues. CDR3 amino acids: CASSLARWDEQFF. CDR3 sequence (DNA): TGTGCCAGCAGCCTAGCCAGGTGGGATGAGCAGTTCTTC.

This chain links TRBV20-1 with TRBJ2-5; possibly TRBD1 for D (6 bases). The CDR3 covers 15 residues. CDR1 and CDR2 (germline): DFQATT, SNEGSKA (reference sequence). Deletions cut 0 bases from V and 1 base from J, with 12 bases between. The CDR3 nucleotides are TGCAGTGCTAGAGATTCCGGACAGACCCAAGAGACCCAGTACTTC. Translated, it gives CSARDSGQTQETQYF.